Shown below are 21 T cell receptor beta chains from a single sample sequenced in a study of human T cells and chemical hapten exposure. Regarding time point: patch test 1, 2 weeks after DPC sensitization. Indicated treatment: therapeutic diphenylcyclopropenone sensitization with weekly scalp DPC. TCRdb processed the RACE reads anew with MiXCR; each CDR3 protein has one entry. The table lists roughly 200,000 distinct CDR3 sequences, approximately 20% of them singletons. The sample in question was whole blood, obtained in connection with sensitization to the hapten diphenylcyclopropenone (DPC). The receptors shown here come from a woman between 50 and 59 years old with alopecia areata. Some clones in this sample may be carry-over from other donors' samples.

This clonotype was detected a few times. CDR3 coding DNA: TGTGCCAGCTCAGAGGGGTATGGCTACACCTTC. Translated: CASSEGYGYTF. The chain has TRBV18 and TRBJ1-2, with D tentatively TRBD1 (5 bases). The CDR3 runs 11 residues. Trimming pared 5 bases from V and 5 bases from J, leaving 6 bases between. Germline V gene sequence: CDR1 KGHSH, CDR2 LQKENI.

The CDR3 protein is CASSHKKNTEAFF. CDR3 sequence (DNA): TGTGCCAGCAGCCATAAGAAGAACACTGAAGCTTTCTTT. V gene TRBV3-1 combines with J gene TRBJ1-1, with no clear D. Germline V CDR1 and CDR2: LGHDT, YNNKEL (reference sequence). With 3 bases removed from V and 1 base from J, the gap between germline ends came to 6 bases. The CDR3 length is 13 residues.

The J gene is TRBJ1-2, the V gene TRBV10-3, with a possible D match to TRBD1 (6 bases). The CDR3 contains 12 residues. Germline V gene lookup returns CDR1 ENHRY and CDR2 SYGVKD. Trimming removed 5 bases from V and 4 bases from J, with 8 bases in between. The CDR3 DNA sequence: TGTGCCATCAGTTCAGGGGCCTATGGCTACACCTTC. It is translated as CAISSGAYGYTF.

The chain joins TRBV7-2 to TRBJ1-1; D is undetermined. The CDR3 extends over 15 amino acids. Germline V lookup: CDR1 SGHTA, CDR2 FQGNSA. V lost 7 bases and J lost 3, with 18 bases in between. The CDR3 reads CASTSSRVLDTEAFF. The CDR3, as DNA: TGTGCCAGCACCTCATCAAGGGTATTAGACACTGAAGCTTTCTTT.

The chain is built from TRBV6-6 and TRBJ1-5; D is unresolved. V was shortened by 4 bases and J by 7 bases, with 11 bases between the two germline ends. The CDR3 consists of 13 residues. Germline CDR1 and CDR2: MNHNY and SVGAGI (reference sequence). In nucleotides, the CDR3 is TGTGCCAGCAGTTCGCGGGTTTGGCAGCCCCAGCATTTT. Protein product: CASSSRVWQPQHF.

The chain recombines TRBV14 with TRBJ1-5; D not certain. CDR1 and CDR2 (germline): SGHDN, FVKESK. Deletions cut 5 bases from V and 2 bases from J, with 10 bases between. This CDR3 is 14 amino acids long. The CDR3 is CASSELGGNQPQHF. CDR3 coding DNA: TGTGCCAGCAGCGAACTCGGGGGCAATCAGCCCCAGCATTTT. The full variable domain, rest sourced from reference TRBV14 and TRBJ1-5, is EAGVTQFPSHSVIEKGQTVTLRCDPISGHDNLYWYRRVMGKEIKFLLHFVKESKQDESGMPNNRFLAERTGGTYSTLKVQPAELEDSGVYFCASSELGGNQPQHFGDGTRLSIL.

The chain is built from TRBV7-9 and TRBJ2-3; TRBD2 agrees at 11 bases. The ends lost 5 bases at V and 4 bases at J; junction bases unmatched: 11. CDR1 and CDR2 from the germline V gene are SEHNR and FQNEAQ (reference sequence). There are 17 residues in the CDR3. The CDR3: CASSNSRTSGSSDTQYF. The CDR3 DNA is TGTGCCAGCAGCAATAGCCGCACTAGCGGGAGTTCAGATACGCAGTATTTT.

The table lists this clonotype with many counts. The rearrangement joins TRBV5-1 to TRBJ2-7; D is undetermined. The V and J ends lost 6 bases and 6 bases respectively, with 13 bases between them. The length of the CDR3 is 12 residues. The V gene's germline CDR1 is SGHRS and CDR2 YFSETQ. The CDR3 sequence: CASMETFGEQYF. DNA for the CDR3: TGCGCCAGCATGGAAACCTTTGGCGAGCAGTACTTC.

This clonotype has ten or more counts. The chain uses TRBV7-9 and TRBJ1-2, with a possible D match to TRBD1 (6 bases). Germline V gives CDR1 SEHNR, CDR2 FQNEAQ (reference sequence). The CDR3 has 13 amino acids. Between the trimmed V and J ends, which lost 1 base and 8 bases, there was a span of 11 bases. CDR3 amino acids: CASSLDRGPGYTF. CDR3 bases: TGTGCCAGCAGCTTAGATCGGGGGCCCGGCTACACCTTC.

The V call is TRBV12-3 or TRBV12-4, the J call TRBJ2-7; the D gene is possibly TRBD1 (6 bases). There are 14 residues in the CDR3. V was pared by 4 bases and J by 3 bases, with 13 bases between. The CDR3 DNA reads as TGTGCCAGCAGTTGGGGGCAGGGGTTCTACGAGCAGTACTTC. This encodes CASSWGQGFYEQYF.

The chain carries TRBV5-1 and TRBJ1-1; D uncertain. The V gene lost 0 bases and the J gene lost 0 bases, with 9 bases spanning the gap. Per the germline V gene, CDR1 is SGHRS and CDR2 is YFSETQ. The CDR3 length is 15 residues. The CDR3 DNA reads TGCGCCAGCAGCTTGGGAAGGCTGATGAACACTGAAGCTTTCTTT. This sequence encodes CASSLGRLMNTEAFF.

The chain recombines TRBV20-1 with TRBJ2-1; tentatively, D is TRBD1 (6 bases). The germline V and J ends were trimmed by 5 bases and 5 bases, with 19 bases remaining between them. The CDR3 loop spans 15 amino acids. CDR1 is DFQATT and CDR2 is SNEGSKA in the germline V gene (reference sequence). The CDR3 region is CSAGSGTYSNNEQFF. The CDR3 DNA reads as TGCAGTGCTGGGTCCGGGACATACTCAAACAATGAGCAGTTCTTC.

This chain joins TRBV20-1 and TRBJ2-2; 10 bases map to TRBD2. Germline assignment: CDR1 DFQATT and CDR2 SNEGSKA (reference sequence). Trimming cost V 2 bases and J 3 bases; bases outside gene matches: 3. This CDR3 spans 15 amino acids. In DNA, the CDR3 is TGCAGTGCTAGACGAGCGGGAGGGTACACCGGGGAGCTGTTTTTT. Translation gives CSARRAGGYTGELFF.

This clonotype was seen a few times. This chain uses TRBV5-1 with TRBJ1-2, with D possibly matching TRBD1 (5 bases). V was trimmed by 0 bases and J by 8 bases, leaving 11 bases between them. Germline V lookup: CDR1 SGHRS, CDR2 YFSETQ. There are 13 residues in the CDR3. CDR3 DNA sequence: TGCGCCAGCAGCTTGGAAGGGGCGAACGGCTACACCTTC. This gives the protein CASSLEGANGYTF.

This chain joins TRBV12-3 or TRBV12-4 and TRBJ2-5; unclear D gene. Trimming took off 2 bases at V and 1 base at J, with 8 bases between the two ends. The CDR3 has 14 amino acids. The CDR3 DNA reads TGTGCCAGCAGTTTAAGTCTGTTCCAAGAGACCCAGTACTTC. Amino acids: CASSLSLFQETQYF.

CDR3 nucleotides: TGTGCCAGCAGCTTACGGGCGAACACAGATACGCAGTATTTT. Amino acids: CASSLRANTDTQYF. The V gene is TRBV11-2, the J gene TRBJ2-3; D gene unclear. The CDR3 sequence is 14 residues long. Trimming removed 2 bases at V and 2 bases at J, with 8 bases between. Germline CDR1 SGHAT, CDR2 FQNNGV.

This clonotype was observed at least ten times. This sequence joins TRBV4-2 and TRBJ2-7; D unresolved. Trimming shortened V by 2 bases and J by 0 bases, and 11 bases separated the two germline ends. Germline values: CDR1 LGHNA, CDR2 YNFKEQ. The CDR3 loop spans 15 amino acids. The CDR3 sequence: CASSQQRIDSYEQYF. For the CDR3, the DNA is TGTGCCAGCAGCCAACAGAGGATCGACTCCTACGAGCAGTACTTC.

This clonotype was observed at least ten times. In DNA, the CDR3 is TGTGCCAGCAGCGTAGCTCTCAGCCCACCCACCGGGGAGCTGTTTTTT. Translating gives CASSVALSPPTGELFF. The V gene is TRBV9, the J gene TRBJ2-2; D is unclear. Per germline, CDR1 SGDLS and CDR2 YYNGEE. The CDR3 sequence is 16 residues long. V shed 0 bases and J shed 4 bases, with 13 bases lying between them.

The CDR3 region is CASSLRAPEEQYF. The CDR3 DNA sequence: TGTGCCAGCAGCCTCCGGGCCCCGGAGGAGCAGTACTTC. The rearrangement uses TRBV7-2 and TRBJ2-7; D call uncertain. The V end was cut by 5 bases, the J end by 7 bases, with 15 bases between. The germline CDR1 and CDR2 sequences are SGHTA and FQGNSA. CDR3 length: 13 residues.

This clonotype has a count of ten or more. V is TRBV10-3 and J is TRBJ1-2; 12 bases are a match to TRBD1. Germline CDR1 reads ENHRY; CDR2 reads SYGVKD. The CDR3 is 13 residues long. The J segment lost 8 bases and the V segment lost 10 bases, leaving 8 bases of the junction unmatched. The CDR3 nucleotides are TGTGCCACCCGGGACAGGGGGCCCTGGGGCTACACCTTC. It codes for CATRDRGPWGYTF.

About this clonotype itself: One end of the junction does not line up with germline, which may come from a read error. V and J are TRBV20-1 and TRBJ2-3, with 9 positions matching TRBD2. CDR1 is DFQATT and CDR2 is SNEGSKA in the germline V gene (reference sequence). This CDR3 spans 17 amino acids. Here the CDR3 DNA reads TGCAGTTCTAGCCCCCTAGCGGGGATCGCTAGCACAGATACGCAGTATTTT. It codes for CSSSPLAGIASTDTQYF.